Each of the 28 T cell receptor beta chains below was sequenced from the same sample in a study of blood T cell repertoires in COVID-19. The assay was immunoSEQ multiplex PCR, and TCRdb's table has in-frame clones only and misses some. Of approximately 250,000 clones in the sample, roughly 88% were seen once. The sample consisted of peripheral blood. These receptors originate from an elderly woman with COVID-19, enrolled during active disease.

The chain joins TRBV4-1 to TRBJ1-5; 7 positions agree with TRBD1. Germline assignment: CDR1 MGHRA and CDR2 YSYEKL. This CDR3 has 16 residues. V shed 1 base, J shed 7 bases, and the junction held 10 bases outside the gene matches. CDR3 region: CASSQARTGVLQPQHF. CDR3 DNA: TGCGCCAGCAGCCAAGCTCGTACAGGGGTTTTGCAGCCCCAGCATTTT.

The CDR3 loop reads CASSVVSTSGGNEQFF. CDR3 DNA sequence: TGTGCCAGCAGCGTAGTATCAACTAGCGGGGGTAATGAGCAGTTCTTC. The chain combines TRBV9 with TRBJ2-1; 11 bases line up with TRBD2. The CDR3 spans 16 residues. V was clipped by 0 bases and J by 7 bases; unmatched bases: 6. Germline CDR1 is SGDLS and CDR2 is YYNGEE. The complete variable domain, with remaining parts taken from reference TRBV9 and TRBJ2-1, reads DSGVTQTPKHLITATGQRVTLRCSPRSGDLSVYWYQQSLDQGLQFLIQYYNGEERAKGNILERFSAQQFPDLHSELNLSSLELGDSALYFCASSVVSTSGGNEQFFGPGTRLTVL.

The rearrangement uses TRBV5-8 and TRBJ1-1; D is unclear. Germline CDR1 is SGHTS and CDR2 is YDEGEE. The CDR3 contains 14 residues. V lost 5 bases and J 6 bases, leaving 17 bases between the germline ends. As DNA, the CDR3 is TGTGCCAGCAGTGTCCCTCGCTTGATAGCTGAAGCTTTCTTT. Encoded protein: CASSVPRLIAEAFF.

The chain employs TRBV2 and TRBJ2-3, with a possible D match to TRBD2 (6 bases). The CDR3 sequence is 15 residues long. Per the germline V gene, CDR1 is SNHLY and CDR2 is FYNNEI. Trimming removed 4 bases at V and 4 bases at J, with 15 bases between. The CDR3 sequence is CASSGWRGRADTQYF. Written as DNA, the CDR3 is TGTGCCAGCAGTGGATGGCGGGGAAGGGCAGATACGCAGTATTTT.

V usage is TRBV18 and J usage is TRBJ1-4; no clear D. This CDR3 is built from 16 residues. Germline V lookup: CDR1 KGHSH, CDR2 LQKENI. Trimming shortened V by 3 bases and J by 8 bases, and 19 bases separated the two germline ends. CDR3 sequence: CASSPSTGYYGEKLFF. The CDR3 coding sequence is TGTGCCAGCTCACCGAGTACGGGGTATTATGGAGAAAAACTGTTTTTT.

The chain recombines TRBV10-3 with TRBJ1-3, with D possibly being TRBD1 (5 bases). V was trimmed by 6 bases and J by 0 bases, leaving 6 bases between them. The CDR3 has 13 residues. CDR1 is ENHRY, CDR2 SYGVKD, per germline. CDR3 loop: CAIRGDSGNTIYF. CDR3 sequence (DNA): TGTGCCATCAGAGGGGACTCTGGAAACACCATATATTTT.

This clone was counted a single time. The chain has TRBV7-2 and TRBJ1-5; D is possibly TRBD1 (6 bases). The V gene lost 1 base and the J gene lost 5 bases, with 9 bases spanning the gap. This CDR3 region has 14 residues. The germline V gene has CDR1 SGHTA and CDR2 FQGNSA. CDR3 sequence (DNA): TGTGCCAGCAGCTTAGGGGGGCGGGATCAGCCCCAGCATTTT. Translated: CASSLGGRDQPQHF.

The chain joins TRBV9 to TRBJ1-1, with D uncertain. Germline V CDR1 and CDR2: SGDLS, YYNGEE. Trimming stripped 3 bases from V and 6 bases from J, with 15 bases between. The CDR3 is made up of 14 amino acids. The CDR3 reads CASSAPVVYPEAFF. The DNA for the CDR3 is TGTGCCAGCAGCGCCCCCGTAGTATACCCTGAAGCTTTCTTT.

The V gene is TRBV7-9, the J gene TRBJ2-1; a weak D match, TRBD2 (5 bases). This CDR3 comprises 13 residues. V lost 0 bases and J 13 bases, leaving 13 bases between the germline ends. Germline V gene sequence: CDR1 SEHNR, CDR2 FQNEAQ (reference sequence). The chain's CDR3 is CASSLAGLGRQFF. Written as DNA, the CDR3 is TGTGCCAGCAGCTTAGCGGGGTTGGGGAGACAGTTCTTC. The whole variable domain, remainder taken from reference TRBV7-9 and TRBJ2-1, is DTGVSQNPRHKITKRGQNVTFRCDPISEHNRLYWYRQTLGQGPEFLTYFQNEAQLEKSRLLSDRFSAERPKGSFSTLEIQRTEQGDSAMYLCASSLAGLGRQFFGPGTRLTVL.

The J gene is TRBJ2-3, the V gene TRBV6-5; possible D gene TRBD2, 6 bases. V was shortened by 6 bases and J by 0 bases, with 13 bases between the two germline ends. There are 15 residues in the CDR3. Germline loops: CDR1 MNHEY, CDR2 SVGAGI. CDR3 nucleotides: TGTGCCAGCAGGGCGGGGAGATCTAGCACAGATACGCAGTATTTT. This translates into CASRAGRSSTDTQYF.

The chain uses TRBV4-3 and TRBJ2-2; D might be TRBD2 (6 bases). Germline V gene data show CDR1 as LGHNA and CDR2 as YSLEER. Trimming took off 4 bases at V and 5 bases at J, with 11 bases between the two ends. The CDR3 is 14 amino acids. The DNA of the CDR3 is TGCGCCAGCAGCCCTGAACGGGGGACCGGGGAGCTGTTTTTT. This codes for CASSPERGTGELFF.

The genes are TRBV1 and TRBJ1-1. TRBV1 is flagged as a pseudogene. CDR3 size: 16 residues. The CDR3 nucleotides read TGCACCAGGGGGACAGCCAGCGGGGGGAAGAACACTGAAGCTTTCTTT. Translation: CTRGTASGGKNTEAFF.

The chain employs TRBV7-2 and TRBJ2-4, with D possibly matching TRBD2 (6 bases). CDR1 and CDR2 from the germline V gene are SGHTA and FQGNSA. The V and J ends lost 0 bases and 9 bases respectively, with 6 bases between them. The CDR3 is 12 amino acids. Here the CDR3 DNA reads TGTGCCAGCAGCTTAGCGGGGGGCATTCAGTACTTC. The encoded protein is CASSLAGGIQYF.

This clone was seen only once. The rearrangement joins TRBV6-5 to TRBJ1-5; 9 positions match TRBD1. Germline loops: CDR1 MNHEY, CDR2 SVGAGI. The CDR3 is made up of 15 amino acids. V was pared by 5 bases and J by 0 bases, with 2 bases of the junction left unmatched. CDR3 coding DNA: TGTGCCAGCAGTCAACAGGGGGCTAGCAATCAGCCCCAGCATTTT. Translation: CASSQQGASNQPQHF.

The J gene is TRBJ1-1, the V gene TRBV6-5; tentatively, D is TRBD1 (5 bases). This CDR3 has 14 amino acids. The V end lost 8 bases, the J end lost 5 bases, and 18 bases lay between the germline ends. Per the germline V gene, CDR1 is MNHEY and CDR2 is SVGAGI. The CDR3 reads CASGRDRQFTEAFF. The CDR3 DNA reads TGTGCCAGCGGGAGGGACCGTCAATTTACTGAAGCTTTCTTT.

The chain uses TRBV28 and TRBJ2-1; a weak D match, TRBD1 (5 bases). The CDR3 runs to 15 residues. Trimming left V 5 bases short and J 9 bases short, with 20 bases between. The germline V gene encodes CDR1 MDHEN and CDR2 SYDVKM. The CDR3 loop is CASSPAGAGLLEQFF. CDR3 coding DNA: TGTGCCAGCAGTCCGGCTGGGGCAGGCCTCCTTGAGCAGTTCTTC.

The chain joins TRBV7-2 to TRBJ2-1, with 9 positions matching TRBD2. There are 18 residues in the CDR3. The V and J ends lost 1 base and 5 bases, in that order; junction bases with no gene match: 12. The V gene's germline CDR1 is SGHTA and CDR2 FQGNSA. As DNA, the CDR3 is TGTGCCAGCAGCTTAGTAATCTCTCGACTAGCGGCGAACAATGAGCAGTTCTTC. Protein sequence: CASSLVISRLAANNEQFF.

The rearrangement joins TRBV7-9 to TRBJ1-4; a possible D gene is TRBD1 (5 bases). Per germline, CDR1 SEHNR and CDR2 FQNEAQ (reference sequence). CDR3 length equals 15 residues. Trimming shortened V by 0 bases and J by 4 bases, and 9 bases separated the two germline ends. For the CDR3, the DNA is TGTGCCAGCAGCTTAGCCAGGGACTTTAATGAAAAACTGTTTTTT. Encoded protein: CASSLARDFNEKLFF.

The V call is TRBV6-5, the J call TRBJ2-7; TRBD1 might be the D (6 bases). Germline-derived CDR1 and CDR2 are MNHEY and SVGAGI. Trimming shortened V by 6 bases and J by 2 bases, and 11 bases separated the two germline ends. The CDR3 extends over 13 amino acids. CDR3 protein: CASRRTAPYEQYV. The CDR3 region has the DNA TGTGCCAGCAGAAGGACAGCCCCCTACGAGCAGTACGTC.

The chain recombines TRBV9 with TRBJ1-2; the match to TRBD1 covers 10 bases. Germline lookup yields CDR1 SGDLS and CDR2 YYNGEE. The CDR3 has 13 amino acids. Trimming removed 4 bases from V and 7 bases from J; junction bases left unmatched: 4. CDR3 loop: CASSRQGAIGYTF. The DNA of the CDR3 is TGTGCCAGCAGCCGACAGGGGGCAATTGGCTACACCTTC.

This sequence joins TRBV2 and TRBJ1-1; weak D call: TRBD1 (5 bases). Trimming removed 6 bases at V and 2 bases at J, with 10 bases between. The CDR3 has 13 residues. From germline, CDR1 is SNHLY and CDR2 FYNNEI. The CDR3 nucleotides are TGTGCCAGCAGGACACAGGTAAACACTGAAGCTTTCTTT. Its protein is CASRTQVNTEAFF. Based on the CDR3 plus reference TRBV2 and TRBJ1-1, the full variable domain is EPEVTQTPSHQVTQMGQEVILRCVPISNHLYFYWYRQILGQKVEFLVSFYNNEISEKSEIFDDQFSVERPDGSNFTLKIRSTKLEDSAMYFCASRTQVNTEAFFGQGTRLTVV.

V gene TRBV4-1 combines with J gene TRBJ2-7; D might be TRBD2 (6 bases). Trimming left V 5 bases short and J 5 bases short, with 10 bases between. CDR1 is MGHRA and CDR2 is YSYEKL in the germline V gene. The CDR3 contains 12 residues. The DNA for the CDR3 is TGCGCCAGCAGCTCCCGGGGGAACGAGCAGTACTTC. This gives the protein CASSSRGNEQYF.

The gene calls are TRBV27 and TRBJ2-6; D uncertain. The CDR3 is made up of 18 amino acids. V gave up 2 bases and J gave up 1 base, with 15 bases separating them. The germline V gene has CDR1 MNHEY and CDR2 SMNVEV (reference sequence). The CDR3 protein is CASSLTPRLVSGANVLTF. DNA for the CDR3: TGTGCCAGCAGTTTAACCCCGCGGTTAGTATCTGGGGCCAACGTCCTGACTTTC. The full variable domain, completed using reference TRBV27 and TRBJ2-6, is EAQVTQNPRYLITVTGKKLTVTCSQNMNHEYMSWYRQDPGLGLRQIYYSMNVEVTDKGDVPEGYKVSRKEKRNFPLILESPSPNQTSLYFCASSLTPRLVSGANVLTFGAGSRLTVL.

The rearrangement joins TRBV30 to TRBJ1-1, with a weak D call TRBD1 (5 bases). CDR3 size: 13 residues. Looked up from germline, CDR1 is GTSNPN and CDR2 is SVGIG (reference sequence). V was pared by 0 bases and J by 1 base, with 6 bases between. DNA of the CDR3: TGTGCCTGGAGTGTTCAGGGGAACACTGAAGCTTTCTTT. Translated, it gives CAWSVQGNTEAFF.

V and J are TRBV4-1 and TRBJ1-3; D is possibly TRBD1 (6 bases). Per germline, CDR1 MGHRA and CDR2 YSYEKL. This CDR3 is built from 17 residues. V dropped 0 bases and J dropped 2 bases, with 14 bases sitting between them. The CDR3 nucleotides read TGCGCCAGCAGCCAAGAATCGACAGGTTCACCTGGAAACACCATATATTTT. Protein: CASSQESTGSPGNTIYF.

V is TRBV19 and J is TRBJ2-7, with 8 bases aligning to TRBD1. Germline V lookup: CDR1 LNHDA, CDR2 SQIVND (reference sequence). The CDR3 has 14 amino acids. The V gene end was trimmed by 7 bases and the J gene end by 1 base; junction bases not matched to a gene: 6. The CDR3 DNA is TGTGCCAGTACCCCCGGGACAGGATCCTACGAGCAGTACTTC. It specifies CASTPGTGSYEQYF.

CDR3 sequence (DNA): TGTGCCAGCAGCTTGTATTGGACAGAAGAGACCCAGTACTTC. It is translated as CASSLYWTEETQYF. The rearrangement links TRBV5-6 to TRBJ2-5; tentatively, D is TRBD1 (6 bases). The CDR3 has 14 residues. Germline values: CDR1 SGHDT, CDR2 YYEEEE. The germline V and J ends were trimmed by 1 base and 3 bases, with 10 bases remaining between them.

This chain links TRBV28 with TRBJ2-2; D perhaps matches TRBD1 (6 bases). This CDR3 is built from 15 residues. The germline CDR1 and CDR2 sequences are MDHEN and SYDVKM. With 6 bases removed from V and 0 bases from J, the gap between germline ends came to 11 bases. CDR3 in amino acids: CASRPGTPNTGELFF. DNA of the CDR3: TGTGCCAGCAGACCCGGGACACCGAACACCGGGGAGCTGTTTTTT.